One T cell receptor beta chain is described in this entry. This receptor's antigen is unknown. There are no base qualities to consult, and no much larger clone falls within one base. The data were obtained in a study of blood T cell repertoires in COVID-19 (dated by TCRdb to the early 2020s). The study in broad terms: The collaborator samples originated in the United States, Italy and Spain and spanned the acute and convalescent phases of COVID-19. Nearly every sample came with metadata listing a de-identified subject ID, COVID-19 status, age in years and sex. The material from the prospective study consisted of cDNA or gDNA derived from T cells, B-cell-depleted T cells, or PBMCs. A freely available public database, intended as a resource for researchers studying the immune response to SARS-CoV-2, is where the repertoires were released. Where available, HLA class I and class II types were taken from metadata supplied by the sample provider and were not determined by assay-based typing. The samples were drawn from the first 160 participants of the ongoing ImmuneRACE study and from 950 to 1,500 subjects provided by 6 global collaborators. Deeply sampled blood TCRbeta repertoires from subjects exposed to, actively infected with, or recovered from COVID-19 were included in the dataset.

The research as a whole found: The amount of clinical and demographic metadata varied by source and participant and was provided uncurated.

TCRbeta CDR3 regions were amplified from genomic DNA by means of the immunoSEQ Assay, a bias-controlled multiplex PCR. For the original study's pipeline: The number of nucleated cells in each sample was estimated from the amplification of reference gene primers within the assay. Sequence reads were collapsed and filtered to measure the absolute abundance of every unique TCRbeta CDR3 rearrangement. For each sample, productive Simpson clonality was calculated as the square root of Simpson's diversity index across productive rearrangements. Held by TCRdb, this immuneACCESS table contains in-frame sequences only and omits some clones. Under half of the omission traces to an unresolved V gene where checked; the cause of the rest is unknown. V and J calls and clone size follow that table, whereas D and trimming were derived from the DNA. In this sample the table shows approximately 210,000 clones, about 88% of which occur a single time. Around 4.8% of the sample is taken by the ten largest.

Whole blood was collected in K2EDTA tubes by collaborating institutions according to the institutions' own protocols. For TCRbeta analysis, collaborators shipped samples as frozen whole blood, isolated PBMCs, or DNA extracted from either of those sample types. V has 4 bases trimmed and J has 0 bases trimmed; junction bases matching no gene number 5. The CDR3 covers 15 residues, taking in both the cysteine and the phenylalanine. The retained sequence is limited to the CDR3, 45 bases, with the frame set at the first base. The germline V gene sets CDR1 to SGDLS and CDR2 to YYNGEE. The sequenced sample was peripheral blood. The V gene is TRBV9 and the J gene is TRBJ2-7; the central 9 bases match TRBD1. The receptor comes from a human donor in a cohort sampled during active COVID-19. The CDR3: CASSKTGQGSYEQYF. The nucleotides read TGTGCCAGCAGCAAAACGGGACAGGGCTCCTACGAGCAGTACTTC.